Following are 21 T cell receptor beta chains from one sample sequenced in a study of control samples from healthy donors and cancer patients. The assay was immunoSEQ multiplex PCR, and TCRdb's table has in-frame clones only and misses some. The sample consists of about 77,000 clones, 85% to 95% of them appearing once. Sequenced: blood. The receptors originated from a woman in her sixties or seventies in good health.

This clone was observed a handful of times. This chain connects TRBV4-1 to TRBJ2-7; 7 positions agree with TRBD2. Per germline, CDR1 MGHRA and CDR2 YSYEKL. The CDR3 is made up of 14 amino acids. The J segment lost 4 bases and the V segment lost 3 bases, leaving 6 bases of the junction unmatched. CDR3 nucleotide sequence: TGCGCCAGCAGCCAGGGAGGGGACGGATACGAGCAGTACTTC. This encodes CASSQGGDGYEQYF.

J is TRBJ2-3 and V is TRBV9; the D is unclear. The V end lost 0 bases, the J end lost 0 bases, and 5 bases lay between the germline ends. This CDR3 has 14 amino acids. The germline CDR1 and CDR2 sequences are SGDLS and YYNGEE. CDR3 DNA: TGTGCCAGCAGCGTAGTTGGGAGCACAGATACGCAGTATTTT. This sequence encodes CASSVVGSTDTQYF.

V usage is TRBV30 and J usage is TRBJ2-7; D gene uncertain. The CDR3 length is 11 residues. Trimming removed 2 bases from V and 2 bases from J, with 4 bases in between. Germline V gene lookup returns CDR1 GTSNPN and CDR2 SVGIG (reference sequence). The CDR3 bases are TGTGCCTGGAGTACCCCCTACGAGCAGTACTTC. Its protein product is CAWSTPYEQYF.

This rearrangement joins TRBV12-3 or TRBV12-4 to TRBJ1-2; 7 bases align to TRBD1. V gave up 7 bases and J gave up 2 bases; unmatched junction bases: 4. The CDR3 extends over 13 amino acids. In DNA form, the CDR3 reads TGTGCCAGCAACAGGGGATTAAACTATGGCTACACCTTC. As protein: CASNRGLNYGYTF.

The chain combines TRBV24-1 with TRBJ2-1, with D hard to call. Germline CDR1 reads KGHDR; CDR2 reads SFDVKD. V lost 4 bases and J lost 5, with 14 bases in between. CDR3 length: 15 residues. In nucleotides, the CDR3 is TGTGCCACCAGTGACCGGACCAGGCACCACAATGAGCAGTTCTTC. Amino acids: CATSDRTRHHNEQFF.

The chain has TRBV7-3 and TRBJ2-1; 8 bases match TRBD2. Germline loops: CDR1 SGHTA, CDR2 FQGTGA. V was clipped by 5 bases and J by 2 bases; unmatched bases: 5. The CDR3 totals 15 residues. The CDR3 DNA is TGTGCCAGCAGCCGAACTAGCGGACCCTACAATGAGCAGTTCTTC. This translates into CASSRTSGPYNEQFF.

The gene calls are TRBV9 and TRBJ1-4; D is uncertain. Trimming removed 4 bases at V and 7 bases at J, with 14 bases between. Germline values: CDR1 SGDLS, CDR2 YYNGEE. The CDR3 consists of 14 residues. This CDR3 is CASSLRAVGEKLFF. The CDR3 DNA follows: TGTGCCAGCAGCCTAAGGGCGGTTGGTGAAAAACTGTTTTTT.

This rearrangement joins TRBV4-2 to TRBJ2-1, with 9 bases identical to TRBD2. From germline, CDR1 is LGHNA and CDR2 YNFKEQ. This CDR3 spans 16 amino acids. The junction had 7 bases not matched to a gene; V was cut back by 0 bases and J by 7 bases. CDR3 nucleotides: TGTGCCAGCAGCCAAGATCCAAGCGGGAGGTATAATGAGCAGTTCTTC. Its protein product is CASSQDPSGRYNEQFF.

The chain links TRBV4-1 to TRBJ2-7, with TRBD2 matching over 7 bases. There are 16 residues in the CDR3. V lost 0 bases, J lost 2 bases, and 7 bases stayed unmatched. Germline CDR1 MGHRA, CDR2 YSYEKL. CDR3 in amino acids: CASSQDAAGATYEQYF. CDR3 in DNA: TGCGCCAGCAGCCAAGACGCGGCGGGAGCCACCTACGAGCAGTACTTC.

This chain uses TRBV10-1 with TRBJ1-1; no definite D call. Germline assignment: CDR1 WNHNN and CDR2 SYGVQD (reference sequence). The CDR3 covers 15 residues. V was cut by 8 bases and J by 10 bases, with 26 bases left in between. CDR3 nucleotides: TGCGCCAGCTTGCGGGAGTTGGGGAACGCGCTCCCAGCTTTCTTT. Protein product: CASLRELGNALPAFF.

This clone was observed a handful of times. This sequence joins TRBV4-1 and TRBJ1-5; 7 bases agree with TRBD1. The CDR3 sequence is 17 residues long. V was clipped by 0 bases and J by 1 base; unmatched bases: 6. Germline CDR1 reads MGHRA; CDR2 reads YSYEKL. The CDR3 loop is CASSQEARQGSNQPQHF. Written as DNA, the CDR3 is TGCGCCAGCAGCCAAGAAGCCCGACAGGGCAGCAATCAGCCCCAGCATTTT.

The J gene is TRBJ2-3, the V gene TRBV6-5; D is unresolved. This CDR3 has 13 residues. Looked up from germline, CDR1 is MNHEY and CDR2 is SVGAGI. The V gene lost 4 bases and the J gene lost 2 bases, with 7 bases spanning the gap. The CDR3 is CASSSVSTDTQYF. CDR3 coding DNA: TGTGCCAGCAGTTCGGTTTCCACAGATACGCAGTATTTT.

The rearrangement links TRBV14 to TRBJ2-3; D might be TRBD2 (6 bases). CDR3 length: 16 amino acids. V was cut by 1 base and J by 1 base, with 12 bases left in between. CDR1 is SGHDN and CDR2 is FVKESK in the germline V gene. The CDR3: CASSQGGNGRTDTQYF. The CDR3 coding sequence is TGTGCCAGCAGCCAAGGCGGGAACGGACGCACAGATACGCAGTATTTT.

This chain links TRBV11-2 with TRBJ2-1; maybe TRBD2 (6 bases). The V gene lost 3 bases and the J gene lost 9 bases, with 9 bases spanning the gap. CDR3 length: 12 residues. The germline V gene has CDR1 SGHAT and CDR2 FQNNGV. In DNA form, the CDR3 reads TGTGCCAGCAGCTTGGGGCGGGGTGAGCAGTTCTTC. This sequence encodes CASSLGRGEQFF.

Only one count was recorded for this clone. This rearrangement joins TRBV5-5 to TRBJ2-1; D may correspond to TRBD1 or TRBD2 (5 bases each). CDR1 and CDR2 from the germline V gene are SGHKS and YYEKEE (reference sequence). The V end was cut by 2 bases, the J end by 8 bases, with 20 bases between. CDR3 size: 16 residues. The CDR3 DNA is TGTGCCAGCAGCTTTCTTTCGGGACGGTCTAGGGATGAGCAGTTCTTC. This translates into CASSFLSGRSRDEQFF.

The gene calls are TRBV5-4 and TRBJ1-2; D uncertain. The length of the CDR3 is 15 residues. Trimming stripped 3 bases from V and 4 bases from J, with 16 bases between. In germline, CDR1 is SGHNT, CDR2 YYREEE (reference sequence). The CDR3 nucleotides read TGTGCCAGCAGCTCGACGGTTGAGGGAAGCTATGGCTACACCTTC. Residues: CASSSTVEGSYGYTF.

The chain recombines TRBV28 with TRBJ2-1; D is unresolved. The V and J ends lost 9 bases and 4 bases respectively, with 7 bases between them. The V gene's germline CDR1 is MDHEN and CDR2 SYDVKM. CDR3 length: 11 amino acids. CDR3 DNA sequence: TGTGCCAGTGTTCGGTACAATGAGCAGTTCTTC. Protein product: CASVRYNEQFF.

CDR3 in amino acids: CASSFGWTSALPDTQYF. DNA of the CDR3: TGTGCCAGCAGCTTTGGGTGGACTAGCGCTTTACCAGATACGCAGTATTTT. The chain recombines TRBV7-3 with TRBJ2-3, with 9 bases matching TRBD2. In germline, CDR1 is SGHTA, CDR2 FQGTGA. The ends lost 3 bases at V and 4 bases at J; junction bases unmatched: 11. This CDR3 spans 17 amino acids.

The sample holds one count of this clone. The chain is built from TRBV19 and TRBJ1-1; D gene unclear. CDR1 is LNHDA, CDR2 SQIVND, per germline (reference sequence). The CDR3 is 12 residues long. Deletions cut 4 bases from V and 5 bases from J, with 8 bases between. The CDR3 protein is CASSTSWTEAFF. In nucleotides, the CDR3 is TGTGCCAGTAGTACGAGTTGGACTGAAGCTTTCTTT.

This chain links TRBV4-2 with TRBJ1-6; 10 nucleotides agree with TRBD1. Per germline, CDR1 LGHNA and CDR2 YNFKEQ. The CDR3 covers 15 residues. The V segment lost 3 bases and the J segment 8 bases; nucleotides outside the gene matches: 4. Here the CDR3 reads CASSQYGTGDSPLHF. For the CDR3, the DNA is TGTGCCAGCAGCCAGTACGGGACAGGGGATTCACCCCTCCACTTT.

The CDR3 here is CASSQEMASGFTDTQYF. Here the CDR3 DNA reads TGTGCCAGCAGCCAAGAAATGGCTAGCGGATTCACAGATACGCAGTATTTT. The chain joins TRBV3-1 (or the pseudogene TRBV3-2) to TRBJ2-3, with 7 bases identical to TRBD2. Trimming removed 0 bases from V and 2 bases from J; junction bases left unmatched: 8. Germline CDR1 is LGHDT and CDR2 is YNNKEL (reference sequence). CDR3 size: 17 residues.